This T cell receptor beta chain was captured in a study of molecular identifiers for immune sequencing clone quantification. This CDR3 spans 12 amino acids. Germline V gives CDR1 DFQATT, CDR2 SNEGSKA (reference sequence). V lost 0 bases, J lost 0 bases, and 3 bases lay in between. Using its own MiXCR run on the PCR reads, TCRdb lists one record per CDR3 protein. This sample yields 300,000 to 350,000 distinct CDR3 sequences, of which about 20% are seen a single time; 0.81% belongs to the top ten. Libraries of naive CD8 cells were prepared from 20,000 to 1,000,000 sorted cells using 10%, 30% or 50% RNA. In the sort, naive CD8 T cells were defined as CD8+CD4-CCR7+CD45RA+.

The sequencing input was naive CD8+ T cells from blood, with Jurkat cell RNA spiked in. Subset denoted: FACS-sorted CD8+CD4-CCR7+CD45RA+ naive T cells. The clonotype comes from a human donor in good health. Some libraries in this study had Jurkat cell RNA spiked in. The chain joins TRBV20-1 to TRBJ2-7, with D hard to call. CDR3 bases: TGCAGTGCTAGAGAGGCCTCCTACGAGCAGTACTTC. It specifies CSAREASYEQYF.